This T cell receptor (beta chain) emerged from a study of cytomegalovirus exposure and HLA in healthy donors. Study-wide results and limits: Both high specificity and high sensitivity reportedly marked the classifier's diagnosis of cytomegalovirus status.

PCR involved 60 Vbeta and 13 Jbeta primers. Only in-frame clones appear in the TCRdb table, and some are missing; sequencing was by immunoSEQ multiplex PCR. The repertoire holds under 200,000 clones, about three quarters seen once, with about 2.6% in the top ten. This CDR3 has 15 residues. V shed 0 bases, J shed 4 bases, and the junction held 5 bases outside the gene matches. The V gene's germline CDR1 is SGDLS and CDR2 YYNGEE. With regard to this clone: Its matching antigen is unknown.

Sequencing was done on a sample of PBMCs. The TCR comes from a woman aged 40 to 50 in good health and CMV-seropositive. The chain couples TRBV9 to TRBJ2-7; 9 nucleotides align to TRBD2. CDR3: CASSVDGSGRYEQYF. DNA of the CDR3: TGTGCCAGCAGCGTAGACGGTAGCGGGAGATACGAGCAGTACTTC.